Each of the 32 T cell receptor beta chains below was sequenced from the same sample in a study of blood T cell repertoires in COVID-19. Produced via immunoSEQ multiplex PCR; TCRdb's table is partial and in-frame only. The sample holds around 300,000 clones; nearly 90% are singletons and the top ten take around 1.7%. Sequencing was done on a sample of PBMCs or T cells enriched from blood (not recorded which). Receptors originate from a woman younger than 30 with acute COVID-19.

On this clone: Additional DNA sequences in this sample encode the identical CDR3. This chain uses TRBV27 with TRBJ1-1, with 11 bases aligning to TRBD1. Germline values: CDR1 MNHEY, CDR2 SMNVEV (reference sequence). With V trimmed by 0 bases and J by 4 bases, 1 base remained unmatched. This CDR3 has 15 residues. The CDR3 loop reads CASSLSGTGGTEAFF. The CDR3 DNA reads TGTGCCAGCAGTTTATCCGGGACAGGGGGCACTGAAGCTTTCTTT.

As concerns this clone: One junction end disagrees with the germline gene, perhaps due to a read error. This rearrangement joins TRBV4-1 to TRBJ2-7; possibly TRBD1 for D (6 bases). CDR1 MGHRA and CDR2 YSYEKL come from the germline V gene. The CDR3 covers 15 residues. The DNA for the CDR3 is TGCGCCAGCAGCCAAGATTTTGGACAGTCCTACAAGCAGTACTTC. Translated: CASSQDFGQSYKQYF.

This clone was recorded a few times. V and J are TRBV6-2 or TRBV6-3 and TRBJ1-5; the match to TRBD1 covers 8 bases. The CDR3 spans 15 residues. Germline V gene sequence: CDR1 MNHEY, CDR2 SVGEGT. V gave up 6 bases and J gave up 7 bases; unmatched junction bases: 11. The CDR3 loop is CASSHGTGKSQPQHF. The CDR3 DNA reads TGTGCCAGCAGCCACGGGACAGGTAAAAGCCAGCCCCAGCATTTT.

The chain combines TRBV27 with TRBJ2-1, with TRBD2 identical over 9 bases. V lost 6 bases and J lost 10; bases outside the gene matches: 10. The CDR3 contains 14 residues. The germline CDR1 and CDR2 sequences are MNHEY and SMNVEV (reference sequence). As DNA, the CDR3 is TGTGCCAGCAGGGCTAGCGGGATGGAGCGGGAGCAGTTCTTC. It codes for CASRASGMEREQFF.

This clone occurred once. This chain joins TRBV5-6 and TRBJ1-2; D remains unclear. V lost 3 bases and J lost 2, with 11 bases in between. Per germline, CDR1 SGHDT and CDR2 YYEEEE. The CDR3 consists of 14 residues. The CDR3 coding sequence is TGTGCCAGCAGCTCGCCGTACAAAAACTATGGCTACACCTTC. Translating gives CASSSPYKNYGYTF.

V usage is TRBV2 and J usage is TRBJ2-7; D not certain. The CDR3 extends over 15 amino acids. The V end was cut by 5 bases, the J end by 1 base, with 15 bases between. Germline V gene sequence: CDR1 SNHLY, CDR2 FYNNEI. CDR3: CASSYTQVLSYEQYF. For the CDR3, the DNA is TGTGCCAGCAGTTATACTCAGGTCCTTTCCTACGAGCAGTACTTC.

This clone was picked up one time. J is TRBJ2-2 and V is TRBV25-1; D is possibly TRBD2 (5 bases). The germline V gene has CDR1 MGHDK and CDR2 SYGVNS. The CDR3 contains 16 residues. Between the trimmed V and J ends, which lost 2 bases and 3 bases, there was a span of 13 bases. In nucleotides, the CDR3 is TGTGCCAGCAGTGAACTTCGGGGTGCTCACACCGGGGAGCTGTTTTTT. It translates to CASSELRGAHTGELFF.

The chain is built from TRBV29-1 and TRBJ2-3, with TRBD1 matching 9 bases. The germline V gene has CDR1 SQVTM and CDR2 ANQGSEA. This CDR3 has 15 amino acids. With V trimmed by 7 bases and J by 3 bases, 11 bases remained unmatched. The CDR3 sequence: CSAGGQGRKTDTQYF. The CDR3 DNA follows: TGCAGCGCAGGCGGACAGGGGCGAAAAACAGATACGCAGTATTTT.

The V and J genes are TRBV29-1 and TRBJ1-5; TRBD1 aligns across 10 bases. This CDR3 region has 15 residues. The V and J ends lost 4 bases and 4 bases, in that order; junction bases with no gene match: 7. Germline V CDR1 and CDR2: SQVTM, ANQGSEA. CDR3 region: CSVVTGQGPNQPQHF. In nucleotides, the CDR3 is TGCAGCGTTGTTACGGGACAGGGGCCGAATCAGCCCCAGCATTTT.

This chain joins TRBV10-3 and TRBJ1-5, with D perhaps matching TRBD1 (5 bases). Trimming removed 2 bases at V and 4 bases at J, with 9 bases between. CDR1 and CDR2 from the germline V gene are ENHRY and SYGVKD. This CDR3 is built from 14 residues. The CDR3 region is CAISEGAGNQPQHF. CDR3 sequence (DNA): TGTGCCATCAGTGAGGGGGCGGGGAATCAGCCCCAGCATTTT.

The chain recombines TRBV28 with TRBJ2-3; 10 bases map to TRBD1. The V gene end was trimmed by 6 bases and the J gene end by 3 bases; junction bases not matched to a gene: 12. Germline values: CDR1 MDHEN, CDR2 SYDVKM. The CDR3 consists of 17 residues. CDR3 nucleotides: TGTGCCAGCAGCCCGGGACAGGGGATCGGTTGGACAGATACGCAGTATTTT. Protein product: CASSPGQGIGWTDTQYF.

The CDR3: CASSRTSRVETQYF. DNA for the CDR3: TGTGCCAGCAGCCGAACTTCCAGGGTAGAGACCCAGTACTTC. The chain is built from TRBV6-2 or TRBV6-3 and TRBJ2-5; tentatively, D is TRBD1 (5 bases). The CDR3 consists of 14 residues. Looked up from germline, CDR1 is MNHEY and CDR2 is SVGEGT. V shed 6 bases and J shed 4 bases, with 15 bases lying between them.

V is TRBV11-2 and J is TRBJ1-6; 7 bases align to TRBD1. The length of the CDR3 is 17 residues. Germline V CDR1 and CDR2: SGHAT, FQNNGV. The junction had 9 bases not matched to a gene; V was cut back by 1 base and J by 6 bases. CDR3 protein: CASSLGRQGKRNSPLHF. The CDR3 coding sequence is TGTGCCAGCAGCTTAGGGAGACAGGGAAAGCGTAATTCACCCCTCCACTTT.

This chain links TRBV28 with TRBJ1-2; D is perhaps TRBD1 (5 bases). V was clipped by 5 bases and J by 8 bases, with 18 bases between them. Looked up from germline, CDR1 is MDHEN and CDR2 is SYDVKM. The CDR3 is 14 amino acids. CDR3: CASSLQRGGMGYTF. The CDR3 DNA reads as TGTGCCAGCAGTCTTCAAAGGGGAGGAATGGGCTACACCTTC.

V and J are TRBV10-1 and TRBJ2-2; D may be TRBD1 (5 bases). Germline values: CDR1 WNHNN, CDR2 SYGVQD (reference sequence). V lost 7 bases and J lost 4, with 16 bases in between. The CDR3 is made up of 15 amino acids. CDR3 sequence: CASTKGPGPTGELFF. Written as DNA, the CDR3 is TGCGCCAGCACCAAAGGCCCAGGGCCCACCGGGGAGCTGTTTTTT.

This chain joins TRBV14 and TRBJ2-5, with D uncertain. The CDR3 loop spans 12 amino acids. Germline CDR1 and CDR2: SGHDN and FVKESK. The V and J ends lost 3 bases and 10 bases respectively, with 12 bases between them. CDR3 sequence (DNA): TGTGCCAGCAGCCATTCTGGAGCACACCAGTACTTC. Its translation: CASSHSGAHQYF.

The chain recombines TRBV5-5 with TRBJ1-1; a possible D gene is TRBD1 (5 bases). The V end lost 5 bases, the J end lost 5 bases, and 13 bases lay between the germline ends. Germline V gene sequence: CDR1 SGHKS, CDR2 YYEKEE (reference sequence). The CDR3 contains 13 residues. The CDR3 coding sequence is TGTGCCAGCAGGGTTTCGGGGGTGACTGAAGCTTTCTTT. The encoded protein is CASRVSGVTEAFF. Complete variable domain (other parts from reference TRBV5-5 and TRBJ1-1): DAGVTQSPTHLIKTRGQQVTLRCSPISGHKSVSWYQQVLGQGPQFIFQYYEKEERGRGNFPDRFSARQFPNYSSELNVNALLLGDSALYLCASRVSGVTEAFFGQGTRLTVV.

This chain links TRBV9 with TRBJ2-7; possibly TRBD1 for D (5 bases). Germline-derived CDR1 and CDR2 are SGDLS and YYNGEE. The CDR3 extends over 15 amino acids. The V gene lost 4 bases and the J gene lost 2 bases, with 16 bases spanning the gap. CDR3 DNA sequence: TGTGCCAGCAGCCTGACAGCCATCAGCACCTACGAGCAGTACTTC. Amino acid sequence: CASSLTAISTYEQYF.

This clone was detected a few times. This rearrangement joins TRBV6-2 or TRBV6-3 to TRBJ2-1; D is perhaps TRBD1 (6 bases). CDR3 length equals 15 residues. Germline loops: CDR1 MNHEY, CDR2 SVGEGT. The V end lost 4 bases, the J end lost 2 bases, and 12 bases lay between the germline ends. The DNA of the CDR3 is TGTGCCAGCAGTTTAGTAGGGGGAACCTACAATGAGCAGTTCTTC. Translating it yields CASSLVGGTYNEQFF.

The table lists this clone with a few counts. V and J are TRBV11-2 and TRBJ2-5; 7 positions match TRBD2. Germline-derived CDR1 and CDR2 are SGHAT and FQNNGV. The CDR3 consists of 14 residues. With V trimmed by 0 bases and J by 5 bases, 3 bases remained unmatched. The CDR3 nucleotides are TGTGCCAGCAGCTTAGATCCTAGCGGTGAGACCCAGTACTTC. Its translation: CASSLDPSGETQYF.

The chain links TRBV29-1 to TRBJ1-1, with a tentative D call TRBD1 (6 bases). Germline V gene lookup returns CDR1 SQVTM and CDR2 ANQGSEA. The CDR3 has 17 amino acids. The V and J ends lost 5 bases and 0 bases respectively, with 22 bases between them. Here the CDR3 DNA reads TGCAGCGTTCTACCAGTGGGGGGAGGGGGTATGAACACTGAAGCTTTCTTT. Protein: CSVLPVGGGGMNTEAFF.

As DNA, the CDR3 is TGTGCCAGCAGCCCCTCCCCAGGTTCCGGCGACTCTGGAAACACCATATATTTT. It is translated as CASSPSPGSGDSGNTIYF. The V and J genes are TRBV7-9 and TRBJ1-3; D remains ambiguous. The CDR3 sequence is 18 residues long. Trimming shortened V by 5 bases and J by 0 bases, and 20 bases separated the two germline ends. Germline lookup yields CDR1 SEHNR and CDR2 FQNEAQ (reference sequence).

The chain recombines TRBV6-2 or TRBV6-3 with TRBJ1-2; the D gene is possibly TRBD1 (6 bases). Trimming took off 8 bases at V and 5 bases at J, with 18 bases between the two ends. The germline CDR1 and CDR2 sequences are MNHEY and SVGEGT. The CDR3 covers 14 residues. The CDR3 DNA follows: TGTGCCAGCCGTTTCTTCTACAGGGAGTATGGCTACACCTTC. Protein product: CASRFFYREYGYTF.

The chain links TRBV11-1 to TRBJ2-4, with D uncertain. V was pared by 5 bases and J by 0 bases, with 8 bases between. The CDR3 is 14 residues long. CDR1 and CDR2 from the germline V gene are SGHAT and FQDESV (reference sequence). CDR3 DNA sequence: TGTGCCAGCAGCATATCCGGAGCCAAAAACATTCAGTACTTC. The encoded protein is CASSISGAKNIQYF.

The chain is built from TRBV6-5 and TRBJ1-2, with D uncertain. Germline lookup yields CDR1 MNHEY and CDR2 SVGAGI. The CDR3 is 16 amino acids. Trimming left V 0 bases short and J 1 base short, with 12 bases between. The CDR3 DNA is TGTGCCAGCAGTTACTCGAGTTTGGGCGATAACTATGGCTACACCTTC. Residues: CASSYSSLGDNYGYTF.

CDR3: CATSRDRSGIDNEQFF. CDR3 in DNA: TGTGCCACCAGCAGAGATAGGAGCGGGATTGACAATGAGCAGTTCTTC. The genes are TRBV15 and TRBJ2-1; 7 positions agree with TRBD2. Germline V gene sequence: CDR1 LNHNV, CDR2 YYDKDF (reference sequence). The CDR3 runs 16 residues. Losses at the gene ends were 0 bases for V and 5 bases for J; bases not matched to a gene: 7. The full variable domain, rest sourced from reference TRBV15 and TRBJ2-1, is DAMVIQNPRYQVTQFGKPVTLSCSQTLNHNVMYWYQQKSSQAPKLLFHYYDKDFNNEADTPDNFQSRRPNTSFCFLDIRSPGLGDTAMYLCATSRDRSGIDNEQFFGPGTRLTVL.

This rearrangement joins TRBV2 to TRBJ2-7; possible D gene TRBD1, 6 bases. Trimming pared 6 bases from V and 0 bases from J, leaving 15 bases between. Germline assignment: CDR1 SNHLY and CDR2 FYNNEI. The CDR3 covers 15 residues. This CDR3 reads CASSAPGHNSYEQYF. Here the CDR3 DNA reads TGTGCCAGCAGCGCTCCGGGACATAACTCCTACGAGCAGTACTTC.

The chain has TRBV5-1 and TRBJ2-7; 11 bases align to TRBD1. Germline V lookup: CDR1 SGHRS, CDR2 YFSETQ. Losses at the gene ends were 6 bases for V and 2 bases for J; bases not matched to a gene: 4. CDR3 size: 14 residues. The CDR3 DNA reads as TGCGCCAGCAACCCGGGACAGGGGGCCTACGAGCAGTACTTC. It translates to CASNPGQGAYEQYF.

This chain connects TRBV7-9 to TRBJ2-6; the D is unclear. CDR3 length: 16 amino acids. With 5 bases removed from V and 0 bases from J, the gap between germline ends came to 11 bases. Germline V gives CDR1 SEHNR, CDR2 FQNEAQ (reference sequence). The CDR3 DNA sequence: TGTGCCAGCAGCGAGACTTACCTCTCTGGGGCCAACGTCCTGACTTTC. This encodes CASSETYLSGANVLTF.

This chain links TRBV2 with TRBJ2-4; 8 bases are shared with TRBD2. Germline CDR1 reads SNHLY; CDR2 reads FYNNEI. Trimming took 7 bases from V and 7 from J; bases not matched to a gene: 9. The CDR3 covers 14 residues. The CDR3 region has the DNA TGTGCCAGCAATACGGGACTAGTAGGCAACATTCAGTACTTC. It encodes CASNTGLVGNIQYF.

The V call is TRBV12-5, the J call TRBJ2-1; 12 positions match TRBD2. The J segment lost 4 bases and the V segment lost 1 base, leaving 11 bases of the junction unmatched. This CDR3 region has 19 residues. Germline CDR1 reads LGHNT; CDR2 reads FRNRAP. The CDR3 here is CASGLGPWGTSGLYNEQFF. As DNA, the CDR3 is TGTGCTAGTGGTTTGGGCCCATGGGGGACTAGCGGGCTATACAATGAGCAGTTCTTC.

The V call is TRBV27, the J call TRBJ2-7; TRBD1 matches at 7 bases. The CDR3 extends over 13 amino acids. Germline assignment: CDR1 MNHEY and CDR2 SMNVEV (reference sequence). The trim removed 4 bases at V and 5 bases at J, leaving 5 bases unmatched. CDR3 DNA: TGTGCCAGCAGTTCCCGGGACAGTCACGAGCAGTACTTC. This sequence encodes CASSSRDSHEQYF.